This TCR beta chain was captured by sequencing in a study of T cell responses to AZD1222 COVID-19 vaccine. General study points: Nearly half of spike-specific TCRs reportedly target variant regions that are unmutated in the B.1.351 and B.1.1.7 variants. Baseline antibody screening turned up just a handful of seropositive AZD1222 recipients. Repertoire samples came only from after the peak T cell response.

Germline CDR1 KGHDR, CDR2 SFDVKD. Trimming pared 5 bases from V and 2 bases from J, leaving 8 bases between. The CDR3 spans 13 residues. Sequencing was performed with immunoSEQ multiplex PCR; in TCRdb, only in-frame clones are kept and a portion is missing. Of about 110,000 clones listed, 87% are singletons. Notes on this clone: Its antigen is still unknown.

The rearrangement uses TRBV24-1 and TRBJ1-2, with TRBD1 as a possible D gene (5 bases). The clonotype originates from an adult who received the AZD1222 COVID-19 vaccine. This specimen consisted of peripheral blood, obtained 28 days after the second AZD1222 dose. CDR3 nucleotide sequence: TGTGCCACCAGTGGAGGACAAAACTATGGCTACACCTTC. Translated, it gives CATSGGQNYGYTF.